The 31 T cell receptor beta chains reported below all come from one sample, sequenced in a study of shared clonotypes between healthy human individuals. The method was immunoSEQ multiplex PCR; TCRdb's version includes in-frame clones alone and lacks a portion of them. The table lists 2 million or so clones, 90% to 95% of them singletons. Specimen: naive CD4+ T cells sorted from blood. Subset of the sample: CD45RA+ positively selected. These receptors all come from a man aged 18 to 29 in good health.

The V gene is TRBV30, the J gene TRBJ1-3; 9 bases are a match to TRBD1. The CDR3 length is 15 residues. CDR1 is GTSNPN, CDR2 SVGIG, per germline (reference sequence). V shed 2 bases and J 8 bases; nucleotides not matched to a gene: 10. This CDR3 is CAWSSPRTGVYTIYF. DNA of the CDR3: TGTGCCTGGAGTTCCCCCCGGACAGGGGTGTACACCATATATTTT.

This sequence joins TRBV5-6 and TRBJ1-6; maybe TRBD1 (6 bases). Germline assignment: CDR1 SGHDT and CDR2 YYEEEE. This CDR3 is built from 18 residues. V shed 4 bases and J shed 5 bases, with 22 bases lying between them. CDR3 bases: TGTGCCAGCAGCCACCCCTTCGGGGGGGCAACCAATAATTCACCCCTCCACTTT. Translation: CASSHPFGGATNNSPLHF.

The chain couples TRBV15 to TRBJ1-5, with TRBD1 as a possible D gene (6 bases). V was clipped by 2 bases and J by 5 bases, with 13 bases between them. This CDR3 region has 15 residues. Germline V lookup: CDR1 LNHNV, CDR2 YYDKDF (reference sequence). This chain's CDR3 is CATSRPGTIDQPQHF. CDR3 in DNA: TGTGCCACCAGCAGACCCGGGACAATTGATCAGCCCCAGCATTTT. Variable domain in full (rest from reference TRBV15 and TRBJ1-5): DAMVIQNPRYQVTQFGKPVTLSCSQTLNHNVMYWYQQKSSQAPKLLFHYYDKDFNNEADTPDNFQSRRPNTSFCFLDIRSPGLGDTAMYLCATSRPGTIDQPQHFGDGTRLSIL.

The rearrangement joins TRBV10-1 to TRBJ1-1, with D uncertain. The V end lost 0 bases, the J end lost 4 bases, and 9 bases lay between the germline ends. CDR3 length equals 14 residues. CDR1 is WNHNN, CDR2 SYGVQD, per germline (reference sequence). As DNA, the CDR3 is TGCGCCAGCAGTGAGTCGGGATACAGCACTGAAGCTTTCTTT. Protein product: CASSESGYSTEAFF.

V and J are TRBV11-3 and TRBJ2-1; D not certain. Per the germline V gene, CDR1 is SGHNT and CDR2 is YENEEA. Deletions cut 5 bases from V and 8 bases from J, with 16 bases between. This CDR3 has 14 amino acids. As DNA, the CDR3 is TGTGCCAGCAGCCTAGGGCCCCAAAGCGATGAGCAGTTCTTC. Translating gives CASSLGPQSDEQFF.

The chain combines TRBV30 with TRBJ1-5; 7 positions match TRBD1. V lost 2 bases and J lost 7; bases outside the gene matches: 5. Germline V gene lookup returns CDR1 GTSNPN and CDR2 SVGIG (reference sequence). The CDR3 loop spans 13 amino acids. The CDR3 is CAWSPGTDQPQHF. CDR3 sequence (DNA): TGTGCCTGGAGTCCCGGGACAGACCAGCCCCAGCATTTT.

V gene TRBV9 combines with J gene TRBJ2-1; 14 positions match TRBD2. The J segment lost 7 bases and the V segment lost 4 bases, leaving 10 bases of the junction unmatched. There are 17 residues in the CDR3. CDR1 and CDR2 (germline): SGDLS, YYNGEE. CDR3 in amino acids: CASSSGLAGDLGNEQFF. The CDR3 DNA follows: TGTGCCAGCAGCTCGGGACTAGCGGGGGACCTGGGTAATGAGCAGTTCTTC.

This chain connects TRBV2 to TRBJ1-6; the D gene is possibly TRBD1 (6 bases). The length of the CDR3 is 15 residues. The V end was cut by 4 bases, the J end by 5 bases, with 12 bases between. Germline V CDR1 and CDR2: SNHLY, FYNNEI. The CDR3 loop is CASSGAGTNNSPLHF. The CDR3, as DNA: TGTGCCAGCAGTGGGGCCGGGACAAATAATTCACCCCTCCACTTT.

The chain is built from TRBV6-1 and TRBJ2-5; D may match TRBD1 or TRBD2 (5 bases each). CDR1 is MNHNS and CDR2 is SASEGT in the germline V gene. V lost 4 bases and J lost 0, with 6 bases in between. CDR3 size: 13 residues. The CDR3 sequence: CASSVGDQETQYF. CDR3 coding DNA: TGTGCCAGCAGTGTGGGGGACCAAGAGACCCAGTACTTC.

CDR3 protein: CASSPGLAGGGFDEQFF. The CDR3 DNA reads as TGTGCCAGCAGCCCTGGACTAGCGGGAGGAGGGTTCGATGAGCAGTTCTTC. The chain combines TRBV7-6 with TRBJ2-1, with 14 bases aligning to TRBD2. The CDR3 sequence is 17 residues long. The V gene end was trimmed by 5 bases and the J gene end by 8 bases; junction bases not matched to a gene: 11. Per the germline V gene, CDR1 is SGHVS and CDR2 is FNYEAQ.

V is TRBV28 and J is TRBJ1-5; unclear D gene. The CDR3 covers 16 residues. Trimming cost V 6 bases and J 4 bases, with 19 bases left between them. In germline, CDR1 is MDHEN, CDR2 SYDVKM. For the CDR3, the DNA is TGTGCCAGCAGGCCTAGGACTGCAGACCCAAATCAGCCCCAGCATTTT. Protein sequence: CASRPRTADPNQPQHF.

V is TRBV5-1 and J is TRBJ2-2; 9 bases are shared with TRBD2. From germline, CDR1 is SGHRS and CDR2 YFSETQ. The CDR3 covers 16 residues. The junction had 4 bases not matched to a gene; V was cut back by 4 bases and J by 0 bases. CDR3 in amino acids: CASSITSGPNTGELFF. CDR3 DNA sequence: TGCGCCAGCAGCATTACTAGCGGGCCGAACACCGGGGAGCTGTTTTTT.

This clone was seen once. The chain uses TRBV19 and TRBJ2-5; no firm D call. V lost 3 bases, J lost 2 bases, and 13 bases lay in between. CDR3 size: 15 residues. The germline CDR1 and CDR2 sequences are LNHDA and SQIVND (reference sequence). As DNA, the CDR3 is TGTGCCAGTAGTATCGACTCTGCCTCGCAAGAGACCCAGTACTTC. As protein: CASSIDSASQETQYF.

A single count supports this clone. The rearrangement links TRBV5-8 to TRBJ2-1; maybe TRBD2 (6 bases). Trimming stripped 4 bases from V and 5 bases from J, with 16 bases between. This CDR3 region has 15 residues. The germline CDR1 and CDR2 sequences are SGHTS and YDEGEE. CDR3 amino acids: CASSPWVAENNEQFF. CDR3 DNA sequence: TGTGCCAGCAGCCCCTGGGTAGCGGAAAACAATGAGCAGTTCTTC.

Turning to this clone: The same CDR3 arises from other DNA sequences in this sample as well. J is TRBJ2-7 and V is TRBV2; D not certain. The V end was cut by 7 bases, the J end by 4 bases, with 8 bases between. Germline-derived CDR1 and CDR2 are SNHLY and FYNNEI. The CDR3 covers 11 residues. CDR3 sequence (DNA): TGTGCCAGCACGCCGTCGTACGAGCAGTACTTC. Residues: CASTPSYEQYF. The variable domain in full, completed from reference TRBV2 and TRBJ2-7, reads EPEVTQTPSHQVTQMGQEVILRCVPISNHLYFYWYRQILGQKVEFLVSFYNNEISEKSEIFDDQFSVERPDGSNFTLKIRSTKLEDSAMYFCASTPSYEQYFGPGTRLTVT.

This clone has just one count. CDR3 region: CASSGRLGQGGYGYTF. CDR3 sequence (DNA): TGTGCCAGCAGTGGCCGGCTCGGACAGGGCGGCTATGGCTACACCTTC. This chain connects TRBV6-1 to TRBJ1-2, with TRBD1 identical over 8 bases. CDR1 MNHNS and CDR2 SASEGT come from the germline V gene. The V and J ends lost 4 bases and 4 bases, in that order; junction bases with no gene match: 11. CDR3 size: 16 residues.

The V gene is TRBV18, the J gene TRBJ1-2; D unresolved. With 8 bases removed from V and 0 bases from J, the gap between germline ends came to 16 bases. CDR1 and CDR2 from the germline V gene are KGHSH and LQKENI. The CDR3 spans 15 residues. This CDR3 is CASRSLQNANYGYTF. The CDR3 DNA is TGTGCCAGCCGCTCTTTACAGAATGCTAACTATGGCTACACCTTC.

The J gene is TRBJ1-1, the V gene TRBV6-6; D not certain. CDR1 MNHNY and CDR2 SVGAGI come from the germline V gene (reference sequence). The V end was cut by 6 bases, the J end by 4 bases, with 18 bases between. The CDR3 length is 15 residues. The DNA of the CDR3 is TGTGCCAGCAGCCCGGGTACGATTCGGGCCACTGAAGCTTTCTTT. Residues: CASSPGTIRATEAFF.

The chain recombines TRBV2 with TRBJ1-1; TRBD1 is a possible D gene (5 bases). The germline CDR1 and CDR2 sequences are SNHLY and FYNNEI. The CDR3 length is 15 residues. V was trimmed by 2 bases and J by 0 bases, leaving 10 bases between them. DNA for the CDR3: TGTGCCAGCAGTGAATGGAAACAGGTGAACACTGAAGCTTTCTTT. As protein: CASSEWKQVNTEAFF.

The chain links TRBV5-4 to TRBJ2-3; 7 nucleotides match TRBD1. V lost 0 bases, J lost 2 bases, and 6 bases stayed unmatched. This CDR3 is built from 16 residues. Germline CDR1 is SGHNT and CDR2 is YYREEE (reference sequence). CDR3 protein: CASSLGLGGNTDTQYF. In DNA, the CDR3 is TGTGCCAGCAGCTTGGGTCTAGGGGGCAACACAGATACGCAGTATTTT. Combining the CDR3 with reference TRBV5-4 and TRBJ2-3 gives the whole variable domain ETGVTQSPTHLIKTRGQQVTLRCSSQSGHNTVSWYQQALGQGPQFIFQYYREEENGRGNFPPRFSGLQFPNYSSELNVNALELDDSALYLCASSLGLGGNTDTQYFGPGTRLTVL.

The chain recombines TRBV4-3 with TRBJ1-3, with D unresolved. From germline, CDR1 is LGHNA and CDR2 YSLEER. The CDR3 has 17 residues. V shed 0 bases and J shed 0 bases, with 12 bases lying between them. The CDR3, as DNA: TGCGCCAGCAGCCAAGATTTGGCGGGAAGCTCTGGAAACACCATATATTTT. Protein sequence: CASSQDLAGSSGNTIYF.

The chain has TRBV5-1 and TRBJ2-7; 9 bases fit TRBD2. Looked up from germline, CDR1 is SGHRS and CDR2 is YFSETQ. CDR3 size: 23 residues. With 1 base clipped from V and 0 bases from J, the junction kept 26 bases outside the gene matches. DNA for the CDR3: TGCGCCAGCAGCTTGATCCGGGGACTAGCACCCCTAACTGTCCTTAAATACTCCTACGAGCAGTACTTC. Amino acid sequence: CASSLIRGLAPLTVLKYSYEQYF.

This rearrangement joins TRBV28 to TRBJ2-7, with D perhaps assigned TRBD1 or TRBD2 (5 bases each). Deletions cut 7 bases from V and 2 bases from J, with 15 bases between. The V gene's germline CDR1 is MDHEN and CDR2 SYDVKM. CDR3 length: 14 residues. The DNA of the CDR3 is TGTGCCAGCATACCCAGGCAGGGAGCCTACGAGCAGTACTTC. Translated: CASIPRQGAYEQYF.

The chain employs TRBV21-1 and TRBJ1-2; the table's D call, TRBD1, has no DNA check behind it. TRBV21-1 is termed a pseudogene. The CDR3 is 17 amino acids. CDR3 region: CASGSMTAKPPNYGYTF. In DNA, the CDR3 is TGTGCCAGCGGGTCTATGACAGCAAAGCCGCCTAACTATGGCTACACCTTC.

This clone was recorded once. The chain has TRBV6-5 and TRBJ1-6; D perhaps matches TRBD1 (6 bases). The CDR3 sequence is 14 residues long. Trimming left V 5 bases short and J 6 bases short, with 11 bases between. CDR1 and CDR2 (germline): MNHEY, SVGAGI. The CDR3 region is CASSNRVPNSPLHF. The CDR3 nucleotides read TGTGCCAGCAGTAACAGGGTGCCTAATTCACCCCTCCACTTT.

V is TRBV9 and J is TRBJ1-2; the match to TRBD1 covers 8 bases. The CDR3 runs 15 residues. Germline CDR1 reads SGDLS; CDR2 reads YYNGEE. V dropped 3 bases and J dropped 4; count of bases not matched to a gene: 8. The CDR3 DNA sequence: TGTGCCAGCAGCGGTCAGGGGGCTGGTGGCTATGGCTACACCTTC. Its translation: CASSGQGAGGYGYTF.

The chain is built from TRBV19 and TRBJ1-2; D not certain. V shed 5 bases and J shed 8 bases, with 15 bases lying between them. Per the germline V gene, CDR1 is LNHDA and CDR2 is SQIVND (reference sequence). The CDR3 is made up of 13 amino acids. This chain's CDR3 is CASSPRTGSGYTF. CDR3 DNA: TGTGCCAGTAGTCCCCGGACTGGGTCCGGCTACACCTTC.

In this sample, this clone turned up once. The V gene is TRBV18, the J gene TRBJ1-2, with 8 bases identical to TRBD1. The J segment lost 7 bases and the V segment lost 0 bases, leaving 13 bases of the junction unmatched. Germline loops: CDR1 KGHSH, CDR2 LQKENI. The CDR3 has 17 residues. The CDR3 here is CASSPPNSGQERTGYTF. The CDR3 coding sequence is TGTGCCAGCTCACCACCTAACTCGGGACAGGAAAGGACTGGCTACACCTTC.

The chain uses TRBV6-1 and TRBJ1-1, with TRBD1 matching 7 bases. The CDR3 is 15 amino acids. The germline V gene encodes CDR1 MNHNS and CDR2 SASEGT. V lost 2 bases and J lost 11; bases outside the gene matches: 14. The CDR3 sequence: CASSELGQTRGWAFF. For the CDR3, the DNA is TGTGCCAGCAGTGAATTGGGACAGACCAGGGGGTGGGCTTTCTTT.

V and J are TRBV9 and TRBJ1-4; D might be TRBD1 (5 bases). CDR1 is SGDLS and CDR2 is YYNGEE in the germline V gene. This CDR3 has 17 residues. V was pared by 5 bases and J by 1 base, with 18 bases between. The chain's CDR3 is CASSLGGASETNEKLFF. The CDR3 DNA sequence: TGTGCCAGCAGTTTGGGTGGGGCCTCCGAAACTAATGAAAAACTGTTTTTT.

The rearrangement joins TRBV4-2 to TRBJ2-3; D is perhaps TRBD1 or TRBD2 (6 bases each). The CDR3 totals 13 residues. V lost 4 bases, J lost 11 bases, and 16 bases lay in between. Germline CDR1 LGHNA, CDR2 YNFKEQ. Here the CDR3 reads CASSLGGRARQYF. The CDR3, as DNA: TGTGCCAGCAGCCTGGGGGGCAGGGCCAGGCAGTATTTT.